This T cell receptor beta chain was identified during a study of cytomegalovirus exposure and HLA in healthy donors. A word on this clone: No antigen is known for it.

The donors belonged to the roughly 130-subject validation cohort, separate from the approximately 700-subject first cohort. V lost 7 bases and J 1 base, leaving 17 bases between the germline ends. The CDR3 runs 16 residues. The germline V gene has CDR1 MGHRA and CDR2 YSYEKL. Study findings and constraints: According to reports, the classifier identified cytomegalovirus status with high specificity and sensitivity. Through in vitro validation, a few CMV-associated chains were shown to be specific for CMV antigens. It was found in a later analysis that first-cohort TCR clusters tended to co-occur in the 100 to 150 validation repertoires.

Measured with immunoSEQ multiplex PCR; TCRdb has only the in-frame clones, and not every one. Of about 360,000 clones listed, 70% to 90% are singletons. The sequenced material came from PBMCs. V and J are TRBV4-1 and TRBJ1-5, with D unresolved. The source is a young woman in good health and CMV-seronegative. This CDR3 reads CASTPEHGTSNQPQHF. CDR3 DNA sequence: TGCGCCAGCACCCCGGAGCACGGAACGAGCAATCAGCCCCAGCATTTT.